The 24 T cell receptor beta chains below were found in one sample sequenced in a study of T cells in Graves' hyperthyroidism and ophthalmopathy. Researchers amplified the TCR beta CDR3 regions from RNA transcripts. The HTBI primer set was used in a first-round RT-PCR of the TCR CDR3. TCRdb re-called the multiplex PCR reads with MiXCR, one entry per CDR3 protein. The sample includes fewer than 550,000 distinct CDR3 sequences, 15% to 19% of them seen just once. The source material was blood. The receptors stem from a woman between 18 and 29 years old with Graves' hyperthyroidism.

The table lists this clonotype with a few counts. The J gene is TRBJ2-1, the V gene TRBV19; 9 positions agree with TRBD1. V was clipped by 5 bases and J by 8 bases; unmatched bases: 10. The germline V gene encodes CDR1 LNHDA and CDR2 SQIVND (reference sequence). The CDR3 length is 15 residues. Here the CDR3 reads CASSLYRDRVDEQFF. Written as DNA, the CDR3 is TGTGCCAGTAGTTTATACCGGGACAGGGTCGATGAGCAGTTCTTC.

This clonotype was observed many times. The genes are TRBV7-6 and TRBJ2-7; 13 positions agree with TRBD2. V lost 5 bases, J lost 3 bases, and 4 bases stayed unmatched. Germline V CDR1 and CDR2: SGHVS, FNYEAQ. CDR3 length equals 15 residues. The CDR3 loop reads CASSDRTSGSYEQYF. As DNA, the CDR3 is TGTGCCAGCAGCGACCGGACTAGCGGGAGCTACGAGCAGTACTTC.

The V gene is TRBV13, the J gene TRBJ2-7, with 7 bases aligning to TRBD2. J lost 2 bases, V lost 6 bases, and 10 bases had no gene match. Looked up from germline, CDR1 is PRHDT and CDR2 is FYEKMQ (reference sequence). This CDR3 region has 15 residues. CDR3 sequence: CASSESLAAPYEQYF. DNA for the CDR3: TGTGCCAGCAGTGAGTCCCTAGCGGCACCCTACGAGCAGTACTTC.

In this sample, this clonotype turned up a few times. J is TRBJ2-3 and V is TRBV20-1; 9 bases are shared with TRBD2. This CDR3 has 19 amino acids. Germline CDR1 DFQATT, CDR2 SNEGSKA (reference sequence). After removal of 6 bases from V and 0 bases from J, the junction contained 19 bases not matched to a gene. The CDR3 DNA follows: TGCAGTGCCCCGGGGGCTAGCGGGGCTCTGGGGACTAGCACAGATACGCAGTATTTT. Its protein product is CSAPGASGALGTSTDTQYF.

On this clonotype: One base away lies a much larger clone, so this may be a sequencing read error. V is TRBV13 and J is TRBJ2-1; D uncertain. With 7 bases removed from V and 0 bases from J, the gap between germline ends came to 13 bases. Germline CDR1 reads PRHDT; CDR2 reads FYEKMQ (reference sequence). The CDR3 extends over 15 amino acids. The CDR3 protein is CASTPDRGSYNEQFF. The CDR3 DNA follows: TGTGCCAGCACCCCCGATCGCGGCTCCTACAATGAGCAGTTCTTC.

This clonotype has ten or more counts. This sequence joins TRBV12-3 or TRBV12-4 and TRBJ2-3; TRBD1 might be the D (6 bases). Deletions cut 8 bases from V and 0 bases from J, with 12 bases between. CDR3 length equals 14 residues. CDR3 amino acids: CASSRGTSTDTQYF. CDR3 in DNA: TGTGCCAGCTCCAGGGGCACTAGCACAGATACGCAGTATTTT.

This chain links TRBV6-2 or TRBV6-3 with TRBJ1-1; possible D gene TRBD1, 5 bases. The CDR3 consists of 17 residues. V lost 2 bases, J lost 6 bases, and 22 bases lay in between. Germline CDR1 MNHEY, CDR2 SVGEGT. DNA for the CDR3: TGTGCCAGCAGTTACCCGCAGGGAAGGAGCCGGGACTCTGAAGCTTTCTTT. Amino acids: CASSYPQGRSRDSEAFF.

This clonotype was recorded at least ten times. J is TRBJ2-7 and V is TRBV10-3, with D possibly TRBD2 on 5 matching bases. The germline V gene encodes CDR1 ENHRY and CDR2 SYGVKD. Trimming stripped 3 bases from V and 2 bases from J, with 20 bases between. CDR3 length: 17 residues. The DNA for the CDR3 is TGTGCCATCAGTGATCCCGATGTACACGACTACCCCTACGAGCAGTACTTC. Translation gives CAISDPDVHDYPYEQYF.

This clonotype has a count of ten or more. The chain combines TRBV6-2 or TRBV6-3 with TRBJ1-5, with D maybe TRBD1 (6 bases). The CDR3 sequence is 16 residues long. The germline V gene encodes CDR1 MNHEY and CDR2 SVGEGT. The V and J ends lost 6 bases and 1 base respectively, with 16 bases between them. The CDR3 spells CASRPQGTGSNQPQHF. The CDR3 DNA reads TGTGCCAGCAGACCACAGGGCACGGGGAGCAATCAGCCCCAGCATTTT.

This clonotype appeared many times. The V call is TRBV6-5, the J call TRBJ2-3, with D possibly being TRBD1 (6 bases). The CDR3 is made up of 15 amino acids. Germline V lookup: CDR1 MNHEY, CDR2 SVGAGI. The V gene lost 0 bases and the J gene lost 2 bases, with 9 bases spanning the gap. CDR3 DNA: TGTGCCAGCAGTTACTCTGGACAGAACACAGATACGCAGTATTTT. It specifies CASSYSGQNTDTQYF.

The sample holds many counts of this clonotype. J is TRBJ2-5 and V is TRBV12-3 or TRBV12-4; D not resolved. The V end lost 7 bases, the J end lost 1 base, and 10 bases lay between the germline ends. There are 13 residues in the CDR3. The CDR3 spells CASTVRFQETQYF. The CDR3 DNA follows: TGTGCCAGCACCGTACGGTTCCAAGAGACCCAGTACTTC.

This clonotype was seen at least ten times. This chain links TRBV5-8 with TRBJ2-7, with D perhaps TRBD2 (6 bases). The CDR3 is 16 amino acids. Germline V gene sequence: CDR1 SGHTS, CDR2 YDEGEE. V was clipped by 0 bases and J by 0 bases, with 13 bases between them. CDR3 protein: CASSLARASASYEQYF. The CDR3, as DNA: TGTGCCAGCAGCTTGGCTCGGGCTAGCGCCTCCTACGAGCAGTACTTC.

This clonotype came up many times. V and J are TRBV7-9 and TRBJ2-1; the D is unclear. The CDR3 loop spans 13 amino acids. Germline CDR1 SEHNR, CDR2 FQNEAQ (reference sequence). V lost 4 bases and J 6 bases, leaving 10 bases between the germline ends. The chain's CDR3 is CASSSGSGNEQFF. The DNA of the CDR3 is TGTGCCAGCAGCTCCGGGTCGGGCAATGAGCAGTTCTTC.

The CDR3 loop reads CASSLGLAGGDTGELFF. CDR3 in DNA: TGCGCCAGCAGCTTGGGACTAGCGGGAGGAGACACCGGGGAGCTGTTTTTT. This chain connects TRBV5-1 to TRBJ2-2; 13 bases map to TRBD2. V lost 0 bases and J lost 3; bases outside the gene matches: 2. The CDR3 is made up of 17 amino acids. Germline CDR1 and CDR2: SGHRS and YFSETQ.

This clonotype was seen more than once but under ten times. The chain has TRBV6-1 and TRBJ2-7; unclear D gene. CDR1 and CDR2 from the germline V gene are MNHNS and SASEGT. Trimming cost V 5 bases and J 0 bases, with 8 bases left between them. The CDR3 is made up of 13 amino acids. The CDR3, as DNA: TGTGCCAGCAGTCGTTTCAGCTCCTACGAGCAGTACTTC. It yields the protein CASSRFSSYEQYF.

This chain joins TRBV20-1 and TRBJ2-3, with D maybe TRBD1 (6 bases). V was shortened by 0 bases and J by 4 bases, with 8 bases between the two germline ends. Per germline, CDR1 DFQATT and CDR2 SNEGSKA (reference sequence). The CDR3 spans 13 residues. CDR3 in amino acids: CSARDRGSDTQYF. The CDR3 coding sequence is TGCAGTGCTAGAGACAGGGGCTCAGATACGCAGTATTTT.

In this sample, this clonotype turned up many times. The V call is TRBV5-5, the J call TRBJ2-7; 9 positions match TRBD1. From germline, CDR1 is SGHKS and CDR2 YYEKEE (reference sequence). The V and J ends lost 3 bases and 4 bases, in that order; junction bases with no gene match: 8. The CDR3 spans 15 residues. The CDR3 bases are TGTGCCAGCAGCTCCGGGACAGGGAGCATTTACGAGCAGTACTTC. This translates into CASSSGTGSIYEQYF. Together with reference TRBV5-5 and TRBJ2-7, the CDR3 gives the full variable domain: DAGVTQSPTHLIKTRGQQVTLRCSPISGHKSVSWYQQVLGQGPQFIFQYYEKEERGRGNFPDRFSARQFPNYSSELNVNALLLGDSALYLCASSSGTGSIYEQYFGPGTRLTVT.

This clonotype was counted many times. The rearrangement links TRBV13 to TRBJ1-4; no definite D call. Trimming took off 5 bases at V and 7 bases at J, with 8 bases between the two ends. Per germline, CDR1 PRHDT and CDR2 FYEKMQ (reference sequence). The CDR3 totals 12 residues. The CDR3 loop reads CASSPGGEKLFF. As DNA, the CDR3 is TGTGCCAGCAGCCCCGGCGGTGAAAAACTGTTTTTT.

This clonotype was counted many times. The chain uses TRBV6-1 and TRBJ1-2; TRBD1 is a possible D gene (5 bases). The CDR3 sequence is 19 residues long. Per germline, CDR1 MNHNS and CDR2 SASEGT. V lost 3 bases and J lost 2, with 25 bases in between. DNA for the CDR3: TGTGCCAGCAGTGAGGTCAACGACCCAAACGAGACAGACAACTATGGCTACACCTTC. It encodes CASSEVNDPNETDNYGYTF.

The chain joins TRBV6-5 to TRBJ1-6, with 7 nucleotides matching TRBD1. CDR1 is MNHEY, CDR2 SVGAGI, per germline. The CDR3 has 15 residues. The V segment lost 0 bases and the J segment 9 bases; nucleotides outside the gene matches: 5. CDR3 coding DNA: TGTGCCAGCAGTTACTCCCCAGGGGGGAGTTCACCCCTCCACTTT. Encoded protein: CASSYSPGGSSPLHF.

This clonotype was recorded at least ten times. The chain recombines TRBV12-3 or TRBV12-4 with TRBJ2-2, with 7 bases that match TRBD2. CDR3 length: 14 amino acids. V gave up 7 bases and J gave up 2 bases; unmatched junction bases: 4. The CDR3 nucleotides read TGTGCCAGCACTAGCGGCTACAACACCGGGGAGCTGTTTTTT. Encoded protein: CASTSGYNTGELFF.

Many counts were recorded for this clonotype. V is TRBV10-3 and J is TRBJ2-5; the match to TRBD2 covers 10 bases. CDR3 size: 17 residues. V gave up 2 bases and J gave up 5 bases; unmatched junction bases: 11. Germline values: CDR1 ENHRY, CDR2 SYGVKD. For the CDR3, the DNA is TGTGCCATCAGTGAGCTCCAACTAGCGGGATTCGCCGAGACCCAGTACTTC. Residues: CAISELQLAGFAETQYF.

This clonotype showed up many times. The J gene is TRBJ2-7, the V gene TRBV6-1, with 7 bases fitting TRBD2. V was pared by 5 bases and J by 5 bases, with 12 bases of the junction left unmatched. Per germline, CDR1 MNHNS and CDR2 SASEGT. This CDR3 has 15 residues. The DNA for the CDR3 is TGTGCCAGCAGTCCCCGGGCGGGGAGGGGTAACGAGCAGTACTTC. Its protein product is CASSPRAGRGNEQYF.

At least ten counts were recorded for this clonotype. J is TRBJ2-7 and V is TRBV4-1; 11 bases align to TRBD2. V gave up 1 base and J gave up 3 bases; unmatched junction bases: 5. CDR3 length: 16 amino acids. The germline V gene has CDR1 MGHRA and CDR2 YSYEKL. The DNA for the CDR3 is TGCGCCAGCAGCCAAGCAACTAGCGGGGGAATCTACGAGCAGTACTTC. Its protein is CASSQATSGGIYEQYF.